The T cell receptor (beta chain) described here comes from a study of post-analysis software for immune sequencing data (dated by TCRdb to the mid-2010s). Study-wide context: Recorded disease courses included relapsing-remitting, secondary progressive and progressive-relapsing multiple sclerosis, with some patients lacking subtype annotation. The patient repertoires were compared against 11 previously published healthy control repertoires obtained from donors aged roughly 6 to 26 years. A subset of samples was prepared in parallel using single-end sample barcoding, then pooled and co-amplified after Illumina adapter ligation. The investigation overall reported the following: The control group was slightly older than the multiple sclerosis patient group. Normalized Chao1 diversity was significantly lower in multiple sclerosis patients than controls, suggesting substantial peripheral T-cell clonal expansion. Direct clustering with F measure showed strong co-clustering of samples prepared in the same batch, prompting a batch-effect correction. Significantly higher frequencies in patients than in controls were found for several TRBV segments, including TRBV5-6, TRBV5-1 and TRBV20-1.

The protocol used for the library was PCR. Sequenced using an Illumina HiSeq 2500. To reduce PCR and sequencing biases, unique molecular identifiers were incorporated into the TCR beta cDNA libraries. Per 1 to 10 million input T cells, approximately 500,000 cDNA molecules were obtained, such that each molecule approximated one T cell. The patient libraries were prepared and sequenced with the same protocol used for the earlier healthy control dataset. Within a given batch, samples were prepared together, multiplexed and sequenced on the same HiSeq lane. In the authors' own workflow: MIGEC handled the raw barcoded reads, throwing out single-read molecular identifier groups before consensus assembly and CDR3 extraction. Clonotype tables were post-analysed with VDJtools, and diversity was normalized by down-sampling all datasets to the smallest sample size. To correct batch-related cross-sample contamination, repertoire overlap clustering matched CDR3 amino acid sequences but not nucleotide sequences. The public reads were quality trimmed at Q25 with fastp and then assembled into clones with MiXCR by TCRdb, keeping productive beta chains. One record per CDR3 amino acid sequence lists the most common genes and DNA. V and J calls and clone size were set by TCRdb, not the authors. The sample data list about 200,000 distinct CDR3 sequences, and roughly 30% of these were observed just once. The ten largest make up approximately 3.6% of the sample.

As regards this clonotype: Which antigen it targets is not known. Per-nucleotide qualities are absent, and no much larger clonotype sits a single base away.

To demonstrate the VDJtools post-analysis software, the study profiled TCR beta repertoires from the peripheral blood of 10 to 15 young patients with multiple sclerosis. The multiple sclerosis patients were children and adolescents ranging in age from 6 to 15 years. CDR1 and CDR2 were assigned from the germline V gene as SGHRS and YFSETQ. The trim is 6 bases for V and 3 bases for J, with a gap of 9 bases between the germline ends. Inclusive of the bounding cysteine and phenylalanine, the CDR3 is 13 residues long. Of the read, only the CDR3 DNA is kept; its 39 bases are in frame from base 1. The sequence was obtained from a girl between 2 and 17 years old with multiple sclerosis. The specimen was blood. The sequence links TRBV5-1 to TRBJ2-2, with TRBD1 tentatively as D gene (5 bases match). The DNA sequence reads TGCGCCAGCATCCCCAGGGACACCGGGGAGCTGTTTTTT. Translated, this is CASIPRDTGELFF. Joined to the reference TRBV5-1 and TRBJ2-2 proteins, this CDR3 gives the full variable domain: KAGVTQTPRYLIKTRGQQVTLSCSPISGHRSVSWYQQTPGQGLQFLFEYFSETQRNKGNFPGRFSGRQFSNSRSEMNVSTLELGDSALYLCASIPRDTGELFFGEGSRLTVL.